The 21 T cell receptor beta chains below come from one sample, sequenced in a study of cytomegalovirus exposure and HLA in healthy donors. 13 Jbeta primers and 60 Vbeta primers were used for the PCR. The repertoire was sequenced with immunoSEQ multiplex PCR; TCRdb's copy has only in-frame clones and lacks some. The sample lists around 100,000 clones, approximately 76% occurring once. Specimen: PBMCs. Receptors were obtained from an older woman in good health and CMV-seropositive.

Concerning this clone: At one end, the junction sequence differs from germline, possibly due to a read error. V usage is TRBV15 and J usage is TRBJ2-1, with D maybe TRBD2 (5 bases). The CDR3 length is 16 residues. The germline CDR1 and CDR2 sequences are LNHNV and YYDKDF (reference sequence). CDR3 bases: TGTGCCACCAGCAGAGATGAGGGTAGTGGGTACAATGAGCAGCTCTTC. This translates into CATSRDEGSGYNEQLF.

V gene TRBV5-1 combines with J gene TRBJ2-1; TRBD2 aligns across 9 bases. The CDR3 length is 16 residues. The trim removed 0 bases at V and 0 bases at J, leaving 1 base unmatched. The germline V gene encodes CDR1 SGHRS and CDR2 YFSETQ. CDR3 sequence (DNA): TGCGCCAGCAGCTTGGATAGCGGGAGCTCCTACAATGAGCAGTTCTTC. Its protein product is CASSLDSGSSYNEQFF.

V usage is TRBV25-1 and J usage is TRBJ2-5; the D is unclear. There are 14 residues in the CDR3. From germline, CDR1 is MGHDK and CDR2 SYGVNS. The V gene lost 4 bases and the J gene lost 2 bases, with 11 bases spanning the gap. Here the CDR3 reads CASSVADYQETQYF. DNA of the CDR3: TGTGCCAGCAGTGTCGCGGATTATCAAGAGACCCAGTACTTC.

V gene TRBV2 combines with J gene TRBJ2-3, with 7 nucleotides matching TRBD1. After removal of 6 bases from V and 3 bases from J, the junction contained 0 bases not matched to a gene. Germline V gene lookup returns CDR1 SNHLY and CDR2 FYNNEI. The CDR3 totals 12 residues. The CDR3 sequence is CASRGQTDTQYF. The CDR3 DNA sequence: TGTGCCAGCAGGGGACAGACAGATACGCAGTATTTT.

The CDR3 DNA follows: TGTGCCAGCAGTTTTATGCGGGCCGAGCAGTACTTC. It encodes CASSFMRAEQYF. The V and J genes are TRBV2 and TRBJ2-7, with a weak D call TRBD2 (5 bases). Looked up from germline, CDR1 is SNHLY and CDR2 is FYNNEI. The CDR3 consists of 12 residues. The V end was cut by 5 bases, the J end by 6 bases, with 11 bases between.

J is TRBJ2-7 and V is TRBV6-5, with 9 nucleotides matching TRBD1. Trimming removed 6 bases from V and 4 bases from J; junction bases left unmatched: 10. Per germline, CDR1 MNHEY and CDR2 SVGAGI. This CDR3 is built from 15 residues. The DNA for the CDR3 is TGTGCCAGCAGCGCTGGACAGGGGCATAAGTACGAGCAGTACTTC. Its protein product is CASSAGQGHKYEQYF.

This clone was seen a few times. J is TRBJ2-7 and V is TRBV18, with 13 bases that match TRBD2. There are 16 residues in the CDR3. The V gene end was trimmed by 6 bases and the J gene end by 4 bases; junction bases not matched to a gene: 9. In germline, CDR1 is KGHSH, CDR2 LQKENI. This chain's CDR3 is CASSPGLAGTSYEQYF. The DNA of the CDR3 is TGTGCCAGCTCGCCGGGACTAGCGGGAACAAGTTACGAGCAGTACTTC.

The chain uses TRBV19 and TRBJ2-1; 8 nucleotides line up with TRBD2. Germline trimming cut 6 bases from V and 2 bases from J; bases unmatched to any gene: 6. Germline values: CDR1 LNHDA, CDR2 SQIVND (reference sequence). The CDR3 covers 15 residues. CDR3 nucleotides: TGTGCCAGTAGGGCTGAACTAGCGGCCTACAATGAGCAGTTCTTC. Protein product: CASRAELAAYNEQFF. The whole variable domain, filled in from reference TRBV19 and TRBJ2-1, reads DGGITQSPKYLFRKEGQNVTLSCEQNLNHDAMYWYRQDPGQGLRLIYYSQIVNDFQKGDIAEGYSVSREKKESFPLTVTSAQKNPTAFYLCASRAELAAYNEQFFGPGTRLTVL.

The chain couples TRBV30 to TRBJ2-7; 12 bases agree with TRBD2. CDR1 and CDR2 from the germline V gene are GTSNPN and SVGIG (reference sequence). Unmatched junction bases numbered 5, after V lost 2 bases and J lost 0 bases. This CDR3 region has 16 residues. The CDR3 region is CAWSFSTSGSSYEQYF. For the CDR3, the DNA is TGTGCCTGGAGTTTCTCGACTAGCGGGAGCTCCTACGAGCAGTACTTC.

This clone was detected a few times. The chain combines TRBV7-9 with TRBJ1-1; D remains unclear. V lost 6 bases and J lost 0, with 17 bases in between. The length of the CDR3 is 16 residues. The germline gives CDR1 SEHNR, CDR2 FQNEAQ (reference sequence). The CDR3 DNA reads TGTGCCAGCAGTCCCGGGTTCGGAAGAATGAACACTGAAGCTTTCTTT. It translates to CASSPGFGRMNTEAFF.

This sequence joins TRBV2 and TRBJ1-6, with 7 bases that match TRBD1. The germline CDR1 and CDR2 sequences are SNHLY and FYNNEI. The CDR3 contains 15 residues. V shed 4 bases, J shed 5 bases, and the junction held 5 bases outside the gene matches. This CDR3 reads CASSVGTGDNSPLHF. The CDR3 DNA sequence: TGTGCCAGCAGTGTAGGAACAGGGGATAATTCACCCCTCCACTTT.

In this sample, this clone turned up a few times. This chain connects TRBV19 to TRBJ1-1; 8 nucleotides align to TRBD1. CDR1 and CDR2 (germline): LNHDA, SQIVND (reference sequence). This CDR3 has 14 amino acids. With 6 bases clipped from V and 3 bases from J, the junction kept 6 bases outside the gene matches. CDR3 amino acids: CASRPGGGDTEAFF. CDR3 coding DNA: TGTGCCAGTAGGCCAGGGGGCGGTGACACTGAAGCTTTCTTT.

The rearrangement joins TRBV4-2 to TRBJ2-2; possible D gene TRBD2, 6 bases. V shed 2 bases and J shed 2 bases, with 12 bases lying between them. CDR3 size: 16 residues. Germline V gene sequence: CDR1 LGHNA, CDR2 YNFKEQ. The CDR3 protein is CASSQIRDSNTGELFF. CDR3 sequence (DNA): TGTGCCAGCAGCCAAATCCGGGACTCTAACACCGGGGAGCTGTTTTTT.

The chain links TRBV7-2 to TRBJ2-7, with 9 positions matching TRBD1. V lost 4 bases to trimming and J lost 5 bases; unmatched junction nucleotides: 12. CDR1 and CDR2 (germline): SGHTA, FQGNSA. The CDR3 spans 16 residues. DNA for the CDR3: TGTGCCAGCAGCTCGTCCGGTGGGACAGGGCGGAACGAGCAGTACTTC. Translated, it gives CASSSSGGTGRNEQYF. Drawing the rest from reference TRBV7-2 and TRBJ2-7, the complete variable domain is GAGVSQSPSNKVTEKGKDVELRCDPISGHTALYWYRQSLGQGLEFLIYFQGNSAPDKSGLPSDRFSAERTGGSVSTLTIQRTQQEDSAVYLCASSSSGGTGRNEQYFGPGTRLTVT.

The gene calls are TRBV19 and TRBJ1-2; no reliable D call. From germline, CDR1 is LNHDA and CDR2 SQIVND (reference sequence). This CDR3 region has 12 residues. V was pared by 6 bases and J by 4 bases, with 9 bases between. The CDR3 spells CASSGGPYGYTF. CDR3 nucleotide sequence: TGTGCCAGTAGCGGAGGGCCCTATGGCTACACCTTC. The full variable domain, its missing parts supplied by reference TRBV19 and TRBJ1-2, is DGGITQSPKYLFRKEGQNVTLSCEQNLNHDAMYWYRQDPGQGLRLIYYSQIVNDFQKGDIAEGYSVSREKKESFPLTVTSAQKNPTAFYLCASSGGPYGYTFGSGTRLTVV.

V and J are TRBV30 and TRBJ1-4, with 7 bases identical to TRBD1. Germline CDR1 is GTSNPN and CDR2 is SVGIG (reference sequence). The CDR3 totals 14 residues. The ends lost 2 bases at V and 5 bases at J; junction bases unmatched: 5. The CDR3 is CAWSTGQRNEKLFF. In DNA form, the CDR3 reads TGTGCCTGGAGTACGGGACAGAGAAATGAAAAACTGTTTTTT. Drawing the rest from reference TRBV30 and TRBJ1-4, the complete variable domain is SQTIHQWPATLVQPVGSPLSLECTVEGTSNPNLYWYRQAAGRGLQLLFYSVGIGQISSEVPQNLSASRPQDRQFILSSKKLLLSDSGFYLCAWSTGQRNEKLFFGSGTQLSVL.

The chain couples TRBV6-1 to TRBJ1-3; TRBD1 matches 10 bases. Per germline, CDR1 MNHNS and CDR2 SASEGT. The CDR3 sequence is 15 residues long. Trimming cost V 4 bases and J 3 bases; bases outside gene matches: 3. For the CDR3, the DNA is TGTGCCAGCAGTGTTCGGACAGGGGGTGGAAACACCATATATTTT. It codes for CASSVRTGGGNTIYF.

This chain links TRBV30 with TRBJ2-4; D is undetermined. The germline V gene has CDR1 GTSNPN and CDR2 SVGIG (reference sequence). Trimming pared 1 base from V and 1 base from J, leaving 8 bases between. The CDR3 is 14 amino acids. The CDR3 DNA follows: TGTGCCTGGAGTGCAGATTCCGCCAAAAACATTCAGTACTTC. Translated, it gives CAWSADSAKNIQYF. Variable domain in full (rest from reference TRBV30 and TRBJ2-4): SQTIHQWPATLVQPVGSPLSLECTVEGTSNPNLYWYRQAAGRGLQLLFYSVGIGQISSEVPQNLSASRPQDRQFILSSKKLLLSDSGFYLCAWSADSAKNIQYFGAGTRLSVL.

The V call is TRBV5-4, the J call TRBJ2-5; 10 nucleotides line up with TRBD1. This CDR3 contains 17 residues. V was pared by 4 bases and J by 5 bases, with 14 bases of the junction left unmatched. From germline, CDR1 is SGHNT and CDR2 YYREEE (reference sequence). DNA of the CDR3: TGTGCCAGCAGCACCCAGGACAGGGGGGGGTTGAGGGAGACCCAGTACTTC. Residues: CASSTQDRGGLRETQYF.

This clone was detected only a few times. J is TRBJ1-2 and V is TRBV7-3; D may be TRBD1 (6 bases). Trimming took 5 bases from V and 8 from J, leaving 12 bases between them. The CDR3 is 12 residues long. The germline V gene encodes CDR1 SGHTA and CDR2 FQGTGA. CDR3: CASSGNRVGYTF. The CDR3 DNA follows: TGTGCCAGCAGCGGTAACAGGGTGGGCTACACCTTC.

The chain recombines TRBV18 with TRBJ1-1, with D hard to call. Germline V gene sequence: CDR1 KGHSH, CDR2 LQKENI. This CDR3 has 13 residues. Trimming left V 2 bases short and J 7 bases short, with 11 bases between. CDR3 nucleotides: TGTGCCAGCTCACCAGCTATAGAGAGTGAAGCTTTCTTT. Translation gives CASSPAIESEAFF.